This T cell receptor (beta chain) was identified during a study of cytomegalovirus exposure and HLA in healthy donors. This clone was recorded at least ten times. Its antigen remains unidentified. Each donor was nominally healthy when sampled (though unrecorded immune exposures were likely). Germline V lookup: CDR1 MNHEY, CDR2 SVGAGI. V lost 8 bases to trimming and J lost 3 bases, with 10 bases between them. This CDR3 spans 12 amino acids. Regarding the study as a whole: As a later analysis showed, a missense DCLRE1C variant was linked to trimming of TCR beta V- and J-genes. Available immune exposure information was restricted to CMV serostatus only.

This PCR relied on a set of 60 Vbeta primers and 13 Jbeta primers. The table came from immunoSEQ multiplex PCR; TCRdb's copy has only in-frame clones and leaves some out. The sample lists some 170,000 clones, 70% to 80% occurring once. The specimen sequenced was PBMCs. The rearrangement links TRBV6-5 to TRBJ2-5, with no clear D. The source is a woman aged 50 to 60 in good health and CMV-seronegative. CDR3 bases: TGTGCCAGCGGATCCGGAGAAGAGACCCAGTACTTC. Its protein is CASGSGEETQYF.